This TCR beta chain was recorded in a study of T cell responses to AZD1222 COVID-19 vaccine. Findings of the study overall: It was only after the peak T cell response that any repertoires were sampled. Targeting of unmutated variant regions was reportedly seen in nearly half of spike-specific TCRs.

Profiled with immunoSEQ multiplex PCR; TCRdb holds only in-frame clones, not every one. The sample includes 85,000 to 90,000 clones, around 90% of them seen just once. Germline assignment: CDR1 LGHNT and CDR2 FRNRAP. V lost 6 bases and J lost 0, with 21 bases in between. The CDR3 totals 18 residues. Comment on this clone: Its specificity is not known.

This chain connects TRBV12-5 to TRBJ1-3; tentatively, D is TRBD1 (6 bases). The sequencing used peripheral blood, collected on day 0 of MenACWY control vaccination. The TCR comes from an adult in good health. The CDR3 region has the DNA TGTGCTAGTGGCCCCCAGGGACACAGCACTTACTCTGGAAACACCATATATTTT. Protein: CASGPQGHSTYSGNTIYF.